This TCR beta chain was found in a study of OX40 agonist ivuxolimab in advanced cancers. In germline, CDR1 is SQVTM, CDR2 ANQGSEA. The CDR3 covers 13 residues. Trimming took off 7 bases at V and 2 bases at J, with 14 bases between the two ends. Exclusion applied to patients with autoimmune disease history or systemic immunosuppression. The sampling schedule covered blood at baseline, cycle 4 day 1, and cycle 7 day 1. Assay: immunoSEQ multiplex PCR; the TCRdb copy retains only in-frame clones and omits some. The sample lists around 140,000 clones; 90% were seen once. This TCR was recovered from an adult with an advanced solid tumor such as melanoma, head and neck, liver or kidney cancer. The chain is built from TRBV29-1 and TRBJ1-1, with D possibly being TRBD1 (6 bases). Source: CD4+ or CD8+ T cells sorted from blood, taken in a trial of the OX40 agonist ivuxolimab. This CDR3 is CSAGGQANTEAFF. The CDR3 nucleotides read TGCAGCGCTGGGGGACAAGCAAACACTGAAGCTTTCTTT.